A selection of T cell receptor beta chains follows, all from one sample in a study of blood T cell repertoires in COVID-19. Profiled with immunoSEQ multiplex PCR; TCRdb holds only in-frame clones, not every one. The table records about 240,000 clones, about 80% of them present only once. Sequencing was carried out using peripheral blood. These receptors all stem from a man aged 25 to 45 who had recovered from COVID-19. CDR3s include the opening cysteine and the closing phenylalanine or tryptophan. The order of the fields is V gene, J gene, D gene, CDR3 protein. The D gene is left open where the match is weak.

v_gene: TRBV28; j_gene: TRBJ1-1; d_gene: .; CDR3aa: CASSLRGKTEAFF
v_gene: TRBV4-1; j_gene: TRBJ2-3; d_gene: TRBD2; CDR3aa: CASSQERGGPDTQYF
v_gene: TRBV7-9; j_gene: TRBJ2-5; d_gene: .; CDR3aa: CASSYQGSWMETQYF
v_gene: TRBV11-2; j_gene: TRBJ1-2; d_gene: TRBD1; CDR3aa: CASSLAVDRGGYTF
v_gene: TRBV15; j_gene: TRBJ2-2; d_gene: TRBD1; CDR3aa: CATSRETRQGVLGELFF
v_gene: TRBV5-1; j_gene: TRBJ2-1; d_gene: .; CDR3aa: CASSSPGDEQFF
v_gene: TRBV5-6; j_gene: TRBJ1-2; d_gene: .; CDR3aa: CASSFYGTPNNYGYTF
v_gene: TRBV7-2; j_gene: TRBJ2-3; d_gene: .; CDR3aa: CASSSIRGNTQYF
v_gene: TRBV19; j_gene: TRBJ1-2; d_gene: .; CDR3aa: CASTPARGELYGYTF
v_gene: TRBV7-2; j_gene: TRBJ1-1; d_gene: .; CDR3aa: CASSLSLGRYTEAFF
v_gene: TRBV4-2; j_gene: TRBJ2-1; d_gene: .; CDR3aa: CASSQEQITYNEQFF
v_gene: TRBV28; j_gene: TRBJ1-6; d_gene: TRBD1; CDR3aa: CASSPSDRGRWPLHF
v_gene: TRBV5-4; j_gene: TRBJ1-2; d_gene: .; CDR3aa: CASSPTQGYDGYTF
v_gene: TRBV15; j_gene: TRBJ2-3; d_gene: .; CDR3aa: CATSTLDLAVGTQYF